This is a list of T cell receptor beta chains from one sample in a study of CD4 T cells in relation to SARS-CoV-2 and coronaviruses. These TCRs are of unknown antigen specificity. The table came from immunoSEQ multiplex PCR; TCRdb's copy has only in-frame clones and leaves some out. The table lists 20,000 to 25,000 clones, 74% of them singletons. The sequencing input was CD4+ T cells from PBMCs, cultured in vitro. All receptors come from a human donor in good health. Each CDR3 is given with its conserved first and last residue. Fields, in order: V gene, D gene, clone size, J gene, CDR3 DNA, CDR3 protein. D genes are given only for firm matches. Rows may omit the clone size; those that give it use once, few, many or a size class.

TRBV11-1	-	-	TRBJ2-7	TGTGCCAGCAGCTTCTATAAGGGTCTCGACGAGCAGTACTTC	CASSFYKGLDEQYF
TRBV10-1	TRBD2	-	TRBJ2-1	TGCGCCAGCAGTGCACTAGCGGGTGGTAATGAGCAGTTCTTC	CASSALAGGNEQFF
TRBV3-1/TRBV3-2	TRBD1	few	TRBJ1-4	TGTGCCAGCAGCGCCGGGACAGGGTCCGAAAAACTGTTTTTT	CASSAGTGSEKLFF
TRBV25-1	TRBD1	-	TRBJ2-4	TGTGCCAGCAGTGGCGACAGGGCGAGTAGCAAAAACATTCAGTACTTC	CASSGDRASSKNIQYF
TRBV3-1/TRBV3-2	TRBD2	-	TRBJ2-1	TGTGCCAGCAGCCCCATACTAGCGTCCGGCTACAATGAGCAGTTCTTC	CASSPILASGYNEQFF
TRBV10-3	-	-	TRBJ2-3	TGTGCCATCAGTTCAGGTTTGACCACTAGCACAGATACGCAGTATTTT	CAISSGLTTSTDTQYF
TRBV28	-	-	TRBJ1-4	TGTGCCAGCAGTTTAGTGCATCCGAGTGGGATTGATGAAAAACTGTTTTTT	CASSLVHPSGIDEKLFF
TRBV7-8	-	-	TRBJ2-2	TGTGCCAGCAGCCCCGTTCCCCCGGGGAACACCGGGGAGCTGTTTTTT	CASSPVPPGNTGELFF
TRBV28	-	once	TRBJ2-5	TGTGCCAGCAGTTTGGGTGGGGGGCAAGGGGAGACCCAGTACTTC	CASSLGGGQGETQYF
TRBV6-6	-	-	TRBJ2-2	TGTGCCAGCAGTTACTCGAAGACCTCCGGGGAGCTGTTTTTT	CASSYSKTSGELFF
TRBV5-1	TRBD2	-	TRBJ2-7	TGCGCCAGCAATACCGGGACTAGCGACTCCTACGAGCAGTACTTC	CASNTGTSDSYEQYF
TRBV30	TRBD1	-	TRBJ2-7	TGTGCCTGGAGCCAGGGACAGGGGCATGGTGAGCAGTACTTC	CAWSQGQGHGEQYF
TRBV7-2	-	-	TRBJ2-1	TGTGCCAGCAGCTTAGGTGCGGCGGATGAGCAGTTCTTC	CASSLGAADEQFF
TRBV5-1	-	-	TRBJ2-2	TGCGCCAGCAGCTACCTTAACCGGGGAGACACCGGGGAGCTGTTTTTT	CASSYLNRGDTGELFF
TRBV24-1	TRBD1	-	TRBJ2-7	TGTGCCACCAGTCTCCCCCGACAGGGTGCCTACGAGCAGTACTTC	CATSLPRQGAYEQYF
TRBV11-2	TRBD2	-	TRBJ2-3	TGTGCCAGCAGCTTAGCCTCTAGCGGGAGGACAGATACGCAGTATTTT	CASSLASSGRTDTQYF
TRBV5-1	TRBD1	-	TRBJ2-7	TGCGCCAGCAGCCTAGGACAGGGTAACTACGAGCAGTACTTC	CASSLGQGNYEQYF
TRBV15	-	-	TRBJ2-5	TGTGCCACCAGCAGAGGGCAAGACCAAGAGACCCAGTACTTC	CATSRGQDQETQYF
TRBV10-3	-	-	TRBJ1-1	TGTGCCATCAGCCCGGGACACGGGAACACTGAAGCTTTCTTT	CAISPGHGNTEAFF
TRBV6-5	-	-	TRBJ2-5	TGTGCCAGCAGTCGAAACGGCCCGGCAGAGACCCAGTACTTC	CASSRNGPAETQYF
TRBV30	-	-	TRBJ1-5	TGTGCCTGGAGTGCCGGGGACTATCAGCCCCAGCATTTT	CAWSAGDYQPQHF
TRBV7-9	-	-	TRBJ2-1	TGTGCCAGCAGCCAGGACAATGAGCAGTTCTTC	CASSQDNEQFF
TRBV5-5	TRBD2	-	TRBJ2-3	TGTGCCAGCAACCGGGGGGAGCCATACACAGATACGCAGTATTTT	CASNRGEPYTDTQYF
TRBV5-6	-	-	TRBJ2-3	TGTGCCAGCAGCTTGGTCACAGATACGCAGTATTTT	CASSLVTDTQYF
TRBV28	-	-	TRBJ1-1	TGTGCCAGCAGCCTGTATGCGTCTGAAGCTTTCTTT	CASSLYASEAFF
TRBV19	-	-	TRBJ2-3	TGTGCCAGTAGTCAAGGGGGCACAGATACGCAGTATTTT	CASSQGGTDTQYF
TRBV10-3	-	-	TRBJ2-7	TGTGCCATCAGTTACCGGGATTTGAAGGGCGAGCAGTACTTC	CAISYRDLKGEQYF
TRBV28	-	few	TRBJ2-7	TGTGCCAGCAAACCGGCAGGGGATATGAGCTCCTACGAGCAGTACTTC	CASKPAGDMSSYEQYF
TRBV27	-	-	TRBJ1-5	TGTGCCAGCAGCCCGTCGGTTATCAGCAATCAGCCCCAGCATTTT	CASSPSVISNQPQHF
TRBV2	-	few	TRBJ2-7	TGTGCCGGGACTTCCTCTAGGAATACGGGCGAGCAGTACTTC	CAGTSSRNTGEQYF
TRBV11-3	-	-	TRBJ2-3	TGTGCCAGCAGCTTAGATTGGGGGACGCAGTATTTT	CASSLDWGTQYF
TRBV19	-	few	TRBJ2-1	TGTGCCAGTAGTATCTCAGGGATGGGTGAGCAGTTCTTC	CASSISGMGEQFF
TRBV5-5	-	-	TRBJ2-3	TGTGCCAGCAGCTCGCTCACAGATACGCAGTATTTT	CASSSLTDTQYF
TRBV5-4	TRBD1	-	TRBJ2-2	TGTGCCAGCAGCTTGTCGGCAGGGGGCGGCAACACCGGGGAGCTGTTTTTT	CASSLSAGGGNTGELFF
TRBV30	-	-	TRBJ1-4	TGTGCCTGGGCGGCGCGGGAAAAACTGTTTTTT	CAWAAREKLFF